This TCR beta chain was recorded in a study of blood T cell repertoires in COVID-19. At the level of the study: The samples span acute and convalescent COVID-19 from the United States, Italy and Spain.

Germline assignment: CDR1 MDHEN and CDR2 SYDVKM. With 6 bases clipped from V and 2 bases from J, the junction kept 3 bases outside the gene matches. The CDR3 covers 13 residues. In the original processing: How many nucleated cells were present was estimated from reference gene primer amplification. Sequencing used immunoSEQ multiplex PCR; TCRdb keeps in-frame clones, though not all of them. The V and J calls and clone size are taken from that table; D and trimming were inferred from the DNA. The sample includes almost 85,000 clones, 65% to 85% of them seen just once. The J gene is TRBJ1-2, the V gene TRBV28, with 7 positions matching TRBD1. The source is a man of 80 years or more with active or convalescent COVID-19. The sample consisted of peripheral blood. CDR3 in DNA: TGTGCCAGCAGCCCGGGACAGAACTATGGCTACACCTTC. Its protein product is CASSPGQNYGYTF.